Listed here are 28 T cell receptor beta chains from one sample, sequenced in a study of long-term antiretroviral therapy in people with HIV. Researchers report immunoSEQ v3.0 was run at survey level. Produced via immunoSEQ multiplex PCR; TCRdb's table is partial and in-frame only. The sample carries around 21,000 clones, roughly 91% recorded once. The material sequenced was unsorted PBMCs, taken 2.3 years after starting antiretroviral therapy. All receptors derive from a man in his 60s with HIV.

The chain carries TRBV7-3 and TRBJ2-7; D is unresolved. CDR1 and CDR2 from the germline V gene are SGHTA and FQGTGA. This CDR3 has 13 residues. With 5 bases removed from V and 6 bases from J, the gap between germline ends came to 14 bases. The CDR3 region is CASSLTSPGEQYF. As DNA, the CDR3 is TGTGCCAGCAGCCTCACCTCCCCGGGCGAGCAGTACTTC. The variable domain in full, completed from reference TRBV7-3 and TRBJ2-7, reads GAGVSQTPSNKVTEKGKYVELRCDPISGHTALYWYRQSLGQGPEFLIYFQGTGAADDSGLPNDRFFAVRPEGSVSTLKIQRTERGDSAVYLCASSLTSPGEQYFGPGTRLTVT.

The CDR3, as DNA: TGTGCCAGCAGCTTAGGGTCATTAGGGGCTAATGAAAAACTGTTTTTT. Protein product: CASSLGSLGANEKLFF. The V call is TRBV13, the J call TRBJ1-4, with a tentative D call TRBD1 (5 bases). The CDR3 runs to 16 residues. V was shortened by 0 bases and J by 3 bases, with 11 bases between the two germline ends. Germline lookup yields CDR1 PRHDT and CDR2 FYEKMQ (reference sequence).

This chain links TRBV11-2 with TRBJ1-4; D remains ambiguous. Germline CDR1 and CDR2: SGHAT and FQNNGV. The germline V and J ends were trimmed by 1 base and 5 bases, with 5 bases remaining between them. The CDR3 extends over 13 amino acids. CDR3 sequence (DNA): TGTGCCAGCAGCTTAGGTCAGAATGAAAAACTGTTTTTT. Amino acids: CASSLGQNEKLFF.

This chain links TRBV10-3 with TRBJ2-2; the D is unclear. V was cut by 6 bases and J by 0 bases, with 8 bases left in between. Germline CDR1 and CDR2: ENHRY and SYGVKD. The CDR3 is 14 residues long. In DNA form, the CDR3 reads TGTGCCATCAGGGACGGACCGAACACCGGGGAGCTGTTTTTT. It encodes CAIRDGPNTGELFF.

The V and J genes are TRBV18 and TRBJ2-7, with D possibly matching TRBD2 (6 bases). This CDR3 region has 14 residues. V lost 6 bases and J 4 bases, leaving 16 bases between the germline ends. Germline V gives CDR1 KGHSH, CDR2 LQKENI. The CDR3 DNA reads as TGTGCCAGCTCCCTTGGGACTGATTTTTACGAGCAGTACTTC. This encodes CASSLGTDFYEQYF.

The rearrangement joins TRBV15 to TRBJ2-5; 10 positions agree with TRBD1. The CDR3 spans 15 residues. Germline V gene lookup returns CDR1 LNHNV and CDR2 YYDKDF (reference sequence). J lost 4 bases, V lost 5 bases, and 7 bases had no gene match. The CDR3 sequence is CATSPVTGGGETQYF. The CDR3 bases are TGTGCCACCAGCCCCGTGACAGGGGGCGGAGAGACCCAGTACTTC. Using reference TRBV15 and TRBJ2-5 for the parts outside the CDR3, the full variable domain is DAMVIQNPRYQVTQFGKPVTLSCSQTLNHNVMYWYQQKSSQAPKLLFHYYDKDFNNEADTPDNFQSRRPNTSFCFLDIRSPGLGDTAMYLCATSPVTGGGETQYFGPGTRLLVL.

The chain carries TRBV2 and TRBJ1-4, with D unresolved. CDR1 is SNHLY, CDR2 FYNNEI, per germline. The germline V and J ends were trimmed by 7 bases and 7 bases, with 10 bases remaining between them. This CDR3 has 12 amino acids. DNA for the CDR3: TGTGCCAGCAACTTTAATGCTGAAAAACTGTTTTTT. Its protein is CASNFNAEKLFF.

The rearrangement uses TRBV1 and TRBJ2-1; the DNA was not compared with TRBD2, the D call given in the table. TRBV1 is an annotated pseudogene. The CDR3 runs to 14 residues. Here the CDR3 DNA reads TGCACCAGCAGCCGACTAGCGGACTACAATGAGCAGTTCTTC. Protein: CTSSRLADYNEQFF.

The gene calls are TRBV5-1 and TRBJ1-4; no reliable D call. The germline V and J ends were trimmed by 1 base and 5 bases, with 15 bases remaining between them. Germline loops: CDR1 SGHRS, CDR2 YFSETQ. The CDR3 sequence is 16 residues long. The CDR3 protein is CASSLNPSWSNEKLFF. CDR3 DNA sequence: TGCGCCAGCAGCTTGAACCCCTCTTGGTCAAATGAAAAACTGTTTTTT.

V and J are TRBV28 and TRBJ1-2; 9 positions match TRBD1. The CDR3 loop spans 15 amino acids. In germline, CDR1 is MDHEN, CDR2 SYDVKM. The junction had 4 bases not matched to a gene; V was cut back by 4 bases and J by 1 base. CDR3 in amino acids: CASSSLGQGNYGYTF. The CDR3, as DNA: TGTGCCAGCAGTTCCCTGGGACAGGGTAACTATGGCTACACCTTC.

The sample holds one count of this clone. The V gene is TRBV5-1, the J gene TRBJ1-1; no clear D. The CDR3 runs to 13 residues. Germline V gene lookup returns CDR1 SGHRS and CDR2 YFSETQ. V shed 1 base and J shed 4 bases, with 8 bases lying between them. CDR3 DNA sequence: TGCGCCAGCAGCTTGCAGGACCGCACTGAAGCTTTCTTT. Amino acid sequence: CASSLQDRTEAFF.

The V call is TRBV5-4, the J call TRBJ2-1, with 7 nucleotides matching TRBD2. The CDR3 extends over 14 amino acids. V dropped 0 bases and J dropped 6; count of bases not matched to a gene: 3. Germline-derived CDR1 and CDR2 are SGHNT and YYREEE (reference sequence). CDR3 sequence reads: CASSLERLANEQFF. The CDR3 DNA is TGTGCCAGCAGCTTGGAGCGACTAGCCAATGAGCAGTTCTTC.

This chain joins TRBV23-1 and TRBJ1-6, with a weak D call TRBD1 (5 bases). TRBV23-1 is identified as an open reading frame with a role that is uncertain. V was cut by 5 bases and J by 10 bases, with 24 bases left in between. The CDR3 is made up of 17 amino acids. The CDR3 region is CASSSGGCRALESPLHF. CDR3 nucleotides: TGCGCCAGCAGTTCGGGGGGGTGTAGGGCTTTAGAATCACCCCTCCACTTT.

J is TRBJ1-2 and V is TRBV27; no reliable D call. Per germline, CDR1 MNHEY and CDR2 SMNVEV (reference sequence). Deletions cut 2 bases from V and 4 bases from J, with 14 bases between. The CDR3 is made up of 15 amino acids. The CDR3 DNA sequence: TGTGCCAGCAGTTTAGCGGCAGGAATGACCTATGGCTACACCTTC. Residues: CASSLAAGMTYGYTF.

The chain uses TRBV11-1 and TRBJ1-2; D is unclear. Germline assignment: CDR1 SGHAT and CDR2 FQDESV (reference sequence). CDR3 size: 13 residues. V was clipped by 1 base and J by 1 base, with 4 bases between them. The chain's CDR3 is CASSLEDNYGYTF. The DNA of the CDR3 is TGTGCCAGCAGCTTAGAGGATAACTATGGCTACACCTTC.

The chain joins TRBV5-6 to TRBJ1-2, with no clear D. Germline CDR1 and CDR2: SGHDT and YYEEEE. The V end was cut by 0 bases, the J end by 4 bases, with 16 bases between. The CDR3 has 16 amino acids. The CDR3 loop is CASSLVGLVLRYGYTF. The DNA of the CDR3 is TGTGCCAGCAGCTTGGTCGGGTTGGTTTTGCGCTATGGCTACACCTTC.

V gene TRBV4-1 combines with J gene TRBJ2-7; the match to TRBD2 covers 7 bases. Per the germline V gene, CDR1 is MGHRA and CDR2 is YSYEKL. This CDR3 region has 19 residues. With 4 bases clipped from V and 3 bases from J, the junction kept 21 bases outside the gene matches. Here the CDR3 DNA reads TGCGCCAGCAGCCCGACCCACGCATTCCTAGCGGAGCTTCTCTACGAGCAGTACTTC. Translating gives CASSPTHAFLAELLYEQYF.

DNA for the CDR3: TGTGCCAGCAGCTTATCAGGCTCAATTGATGAGCAGTTCTTC. It is translated as CASSLSGSIDEQFF. The chain employs TRBV7-3 and TRBJ2-1; D is uncertain. This CDR3 region has 14 residues. CDR1 is SGHTA and CDR2 is FQGTGA in the germline V gene. The V end was cut by 2 bases, the J end by 8 bases, with 13 bases between.

The V call is TRBV4-3, the J call TRBJ2-5; 8 bases line up with TRBD2. CDR1 is LGHNA and CDR2 is YSLEER in the germline V gene. V trimming: 0 bases; J trimming: 4 bases; junction bases outside the gene matches: 7. The length of the CDR3 is 16 residues. CDR3 nucleotides: TGCGCCAGCAGCCAAGATCGGGGGGGCTGGGGAGAGACCCAGTACTTC. Its translation: CASSQDRGGWGETQYF.

This rearrangement joins TRBV5-6 to TRBJ2-7; the match to TRBD2 covers 9 bases. Germline lookup yields CDR1 SGHDT and CDR2 YYEEEE. V was pared by 4 bases and J by 4 bases, with 6 bases of the junction left unmatched. The CDR3 length is 14 residues. As DNA, the CDR3 is TGTGCCAGCAGCCGCCTGGGACTAGCTTACGAGCAGTACTTC. This gives the protein CASSRLGLAYEQYF.

In this sample, this clone turned up once. The J gene is TRBJ1-2, the V gene TRBV2; 9 bases are a match to TRBD1. CDR1 is SNHLY and CDR2 is FYNNEI in the germline V gene. Losses at the gene ends were 6 bases for V and 5 bases for J; bases not matched to a gene: 7. The CDR3 contains 14 residues. This chain's CDR3 is CASSRDRATYGYTF. CDR3 in DNA: TGTGCCAGCAGCAGGGACAGGGCTACGTATGGCTACACCTTC.

This clone appeared a few times. The chain uses TRBV19 and TRBJ1-3; possibly TRBD1 for D (5 bases). The germline V gene has CDR1 LNHDA and CDR2 SQIVND (reference sequence). V was cut by 2 bases and J by 2 bases, with 16 bases left in between. This CDR3 is built from 17 residues. CDR3 amino acids: CASSIYLKGTPGNTIYF. CDR3 sequence (DNA): TGTGCCAGTAGTATATACCTGAAAGGGACGCCTGGAAACACCATATATTTT.

This chain connects TRBV7-2 to TRBJ2-1, with D possibly TRBD2 on 6 matching bases. Germline V gene data show CDR1 as SGHTA and CDR2 as FQGNSA. The V and J ends lost 1 base and 5 bases respectively, with 9 bases between them. The length of the CDR3 is 14 residues. This chain's CDR3 is CASSLGRGHNEQFF. The CDR3, as DNA: TGTGCCAGCAGCTTAGGGAGGGGACACAATGAGCAGTTCTTC.

The chain links TRBV4-3 to TRBJ1-1, with no clear D. Germline V gene lookup returns CDR1 LGHNA and CDR2 YSLEER. V gave up 1 base and J gave up 10 bases, with 7 bases separating them. The CDR3 consists of 11 residues. CDR3 sequence reads: CASSQGTRAFF. In DNA form, the CDR3 reads TGCGCCAGCAGCCAAGGTACTCGAGCTTTCTTT.

This clone was detected once. The chain couples TRBV29-1 to TRBJ2-5; D is possibly TRBD2 (5 bases). Germline CDR1 and CDR2: SQVTM and ANQGSEA. The CDR3 is 13 residues long. Deletions cut 6 bases from V and 1 base from J, with 12 bases between. For the CDR3, the DNA is TGCAGCGTCGGGGTGACCGCCCAAGAGACCCAGTACTTC. The encoded protein is CSVGVTAQETQYF.

V and J are TRBV5-1 and TRBJ2-1; TRBD2 agrees at 8 bases. V lost 4 bases to trimming and J lost 4 bases; unmatched junction nucleotides: 7. This CDR3 is 15 amino acids long. CDR1 is SGHRS, CDR2 YFSETQ, per germline. The CDR3 region is CASSVLAELYNEQFF. In nucleotides, the CDR3 is TGCGCCAGCAGCGTACTAGCGGAGCTATACAATGAGCAGTTCTTC.

The J gene is TRBJ2-6, the V gene TRBV7-9, with D possibly matching TRBD2 (6 bases). The CDR3 length is 16 residues. Trimming removed 1 base from V and 1 base from J, with 8 bases in between. CDR1 and CDR2 from the germline V gene are SEHNR and FQNEAQ (reference sequence). The chain's CDR3 is CASSLVGRSGANVLTF. For the CDR3, the DNA is TGTGCCAGCAGCTTAGTGGGGAGGTCTGGGGCCAACGTCCTGACTTTC.

V is TRBV7-2 and J is TRBJ1-1; 7 positions agree with TRBD1. The CDR3 is 15 amino acids. Trimming cost V 5 bases and J 0 bases; bases outside gene matches: 6. Germline-derived CDR1 and CDR2 are SGHTA and FQGNSA. In nucleotides, the CDR3 is TGTGCCAGCAGCCGAGCCGGGACAGTGAACACTGAAGCTTTCTTT. Its translation is CASSRAGTVNTEAFF.